The sequence of this T cell receptor (beta chain) was determined in a study of type 1 regulatory T cells. Via MiXCR, TCRdb re-called the reads, giving one row per CDR3 protein. Of approximately 97,000 distinct CDR3 sequences in the sample, roughly 28% are singletons; the top ten hold less than 2.5%. The CDR3 extends over 11 amino acids. From germline, CDR1 is SGHVS and CDR2 FQNEAQ. Trimming cost V 5 bases and J 3 bases, with 5 bases left between them. Sequences were obtained from CD4+ T cells, either the whole sample or a sorted fraction (not recorded which). The receptor comes from a human donor in good health. This chain joins TRBV7-8 and TRBJ2-7; possible D gene TRBD2, 5 bases. CDR3 in amino acids: CASSRDYEQYF. The CDR3 coding sequence is TGTGCCAGCAGCCGGGACTACGAGCAGTACTTC.